Reported below is one TCR beta chain. Its antigen remains unidentified. Additional DNA sequences in this sample encode the identical CDR3. This entry comes from a study of radiotherapy plus CTLA-4 blockade in lung cancer. Background on the study: Objective responses emerged in under 20% of patients, and 31% attained disease control.

Findings of the study overall: In blood, after radiotherapy plus ipilimumab, tumor-derived TCR clones expanded.

Sequencing was performed with immunoSEQ multiplex PCR; in TCRdb, only in-frame clones are kept and a portion is missing. The sample gives some 32,000 clones, 75% to 85% of which show up once; around 23% is in the top ten. The TCR sequence derives from a human donor with non-small cell lung cancer that progressed on radiotherapy plus ipilimumab. The starting material was peripheral blood, obtained from a patient treated with radiotherapy plus ipilimumab.

The CDR3 sequence: CASRAGQGALGTEAFF. In nucleotides, the CDR3 is TGTGCCAGCAGGGCCGGACAGGGGGCGCTGGGCACTGAAGCTTTCTTT. This chain links TRBV27 with TRBJ1-1, with TRBD1 identical over 11 bases. This CDR3 spans 16 amino acids. From germline, CDR1 is MNHEY and CDR2 SMNVEV (reference sequence). The V gene end was trimmed by 6 bases and the J gene end by 4 bases; junction bases not matched to a gene: 10.